One sample yielded the 3 T cell receptor beta chains listed below, sequenced in a study of blood T cell repertoires in COVID-19. Using immunoSEQ multiplex PCR, the repertoire was profiled, and TCRdb retains in-frame clones only, with some absent. Here the sample spans 200,000 or so clones, around 81% being singletons. Sequenced material: peripheral blood. The source of these receptors is a woman aged 60-75 years with acute or convalescent COVID-19.

The CDR3 DNA is TGTGCCAGCAGCTTAGACTTGGGACAGCACTATGGCTACACCTTC. This sequence encodes CASSLDLGQHYGYTF. The V and J genes are TRBV11-1 and TRBJ1-2; TRBD1 matches at 7 bases. Germline CDR1 is SGHAT and CDR2 is FQDESV (reference sequence). Trimming cost V 1 base and J 3 bases; bases outside gene matches: 5. The CDR3 has 15 amino acids.

The chain employs TRBV12-3 or TRBV12-4 and TRBJ1-3; the match to TRBD1 covers 8 bases. V gave up 6 bases and J gave up 5 bases; unmatched junction bases: 3. The CDR3 is 13 amino acids. CDR3 coding DNA: TGTGCCAGCAGAATCAGGGGGCGAAACACCATATATTTT. Translation: CASRIRGRNTIYF.

The chain links TRBV10-3 to TRBJ1-1; a weak D match, TRBD1 (5 bases). Germline assignment: CDR1 ENHRY and CDR2 SYGVKD. Trimming pared 2 bases from V and 3 bases from J, leaving 13 bases between. The CDR3 is made up of 15 amino acids. CDR3 DNA sequence: TGTGCCATCAGTGAGCGGTCTGGGACTTACACTGAAGCTTTCTTT. This sequence encodes CAISERSGTYTEAFF.